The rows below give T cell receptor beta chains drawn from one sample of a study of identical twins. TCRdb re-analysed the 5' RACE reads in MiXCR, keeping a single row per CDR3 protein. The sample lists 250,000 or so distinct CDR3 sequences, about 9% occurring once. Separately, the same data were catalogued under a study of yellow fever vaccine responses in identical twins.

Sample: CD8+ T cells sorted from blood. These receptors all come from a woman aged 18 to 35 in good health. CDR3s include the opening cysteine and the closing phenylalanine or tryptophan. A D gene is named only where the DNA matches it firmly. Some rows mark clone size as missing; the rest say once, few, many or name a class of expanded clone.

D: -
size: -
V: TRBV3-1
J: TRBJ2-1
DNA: TGTGCCACCTGCCAAGATGCAGAACCTTACAATGAGCAGTTCTTC
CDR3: CATCQDAEPYNEQFF

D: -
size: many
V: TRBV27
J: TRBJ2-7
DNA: TGCGCCAGCAGCTTGGCGGGCAGCTACGAGCAGTACTTC
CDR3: CASSLAGSYEQYF

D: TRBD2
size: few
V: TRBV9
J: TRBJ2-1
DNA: TGTGCCAGCAGCGAGCCCTTTGGCGGGGGGGAGTCCAATGAGCAGTTCTTC
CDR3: CASSEPFGGGESNEQFF

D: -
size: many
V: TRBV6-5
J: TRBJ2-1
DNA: TGTGCCAGCGTTGGATTTCCCTCCAATGAGCAGTTCTTC
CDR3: CASVGFPSNEQFF

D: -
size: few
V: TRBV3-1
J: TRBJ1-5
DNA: TGTGCCAGCAGCCAAGACAGGGGACAGCCCCAGCATTTT
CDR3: CASSQDRGQPQHF

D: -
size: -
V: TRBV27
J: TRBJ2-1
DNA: TGTGCCAGCAGTCCAGGGACTGAGCAGTTCTTC
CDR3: CASSPGTEQFF

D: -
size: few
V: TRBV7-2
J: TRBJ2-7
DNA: TGTGCCAGCAGCTTACCTCAGACAGCCTCCTACGAGCAGTACTTC
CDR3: CASSLPQTASYEQYF

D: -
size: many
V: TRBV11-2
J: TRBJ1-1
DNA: TGTGCCAGCAGCTTAACCGTCGTGGACACTGAAGCTTTCTTT
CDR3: CASSLTVVDTEAFF

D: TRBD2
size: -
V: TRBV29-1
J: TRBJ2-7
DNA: TGCAGCGGCATCCAGCGGGAGGGCCCCTACGAGCAGTACTTC
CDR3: CSGIQREGPYEQYF

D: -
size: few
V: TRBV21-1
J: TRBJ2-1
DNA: TGTGCCAGCAAACCCCGACTAGCCCTCAACAATGAGCAGTTCTTC
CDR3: CASKPRLALNNEQFF

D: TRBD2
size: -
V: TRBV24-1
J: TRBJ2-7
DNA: TGTGCCACCAGTGATGTAACTAGCGGGACTCCCTACGAGCAGTACTTC
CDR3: CATSDVTSGTPYEQYF

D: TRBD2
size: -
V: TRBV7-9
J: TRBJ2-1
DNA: TGTGCCAGCAGCCTTAGCCAGGGACTAGCGAGTTACAATGAGCAGTTCTTC
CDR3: CASSLSQGLASYNEQFF

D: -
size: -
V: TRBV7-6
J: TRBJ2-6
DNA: TGTGCCAGCAGCTCTAGGGAGTCTGGGGCCAACGTCCTGACTTTC
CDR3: CASSSRESGANVLTF

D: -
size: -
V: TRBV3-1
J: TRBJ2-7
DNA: TGTGCCAGCAGCCAGGGGGGGACAACCTACGAGCAGTACTTC
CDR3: CASSQGGTTYEQYF

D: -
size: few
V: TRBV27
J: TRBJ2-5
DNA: TGTGCCAGCAGTGCCTGGGGCCACACAGAGTCGACCCAGTACTTC
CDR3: CASSAWGHTESTQYF

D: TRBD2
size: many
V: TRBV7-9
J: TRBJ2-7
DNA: TGTGCCAGCAGCTTATTTCCTAGCGGGATCTCCTACGAGCAGTACTTC
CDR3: CASSLFPSGISYEQYF

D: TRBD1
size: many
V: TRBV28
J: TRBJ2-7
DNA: TGTGCCAGCAGTTTATATCCCCGGACAGGGGAAACCTACGAGCAGTACTTC
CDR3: CASSLYPRTGETYEQYF

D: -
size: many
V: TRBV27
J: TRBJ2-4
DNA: TGTGCCAGCAGTTTATCCCCCGTTGGTTTAGCCAAAAACATTCAGTACTTC
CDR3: CASSLSPVGLAKNIQYF

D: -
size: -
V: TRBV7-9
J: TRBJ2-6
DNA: TGTGCCAGCAGCTCAAGTCAATCCGGGGCCAACGTCCTGACTTTC
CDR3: CASSSSQSGANVLTF

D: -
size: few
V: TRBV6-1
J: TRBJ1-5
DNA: TGTGCCAGCAGTGAAGGTTGGGGGGCTCGGCAGCCCCAGCATTTT
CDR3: CASSEGWGARQPQHF

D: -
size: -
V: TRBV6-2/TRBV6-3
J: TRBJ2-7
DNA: TGTGCCAGCAGGGTGGGGGCCTTGAGCTCCTACGAGCAGTACTTC
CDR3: CASRVGALSSYEQYF

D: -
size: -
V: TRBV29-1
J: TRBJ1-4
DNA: TGCAGCGTTGGGGGTGCAACTAATGAAAAACTGTTTTTT
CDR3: CSVGGATNEKLFF